This entry lists 27 T cell receptor beta chains sequenced from one sample in a study of technical replicates of blood from four donors. Sequencing used immunoSEQ multiplex PCR; TCRdb keeps in-frame clones, though not all of them. The data show 80,000 to 95,000 clones, 90% to 97% seen once. The sample consisted of T cells isolated from PBMCs. All receptors come from a human donor in good health.

The rearrangement uses TRBV7-3 and TRBJ2-1; 9 positions agree with TRBD2. Germline assignment: CDR1 SGHTA and CDR2 FQGTGA. With 0 bases clipped from V and 4 bases from J, the junction kept 4 bases outside the gene matches. This CDR3 spans 16 amino acids. Here the CDR3 DNA reads TGTGCCAGCAGCTTAACGTCTAGCGGGGCTTACAATGAGCAGTTCTTC. It is translated as CASSLTSSGAYNEQFF.

The chain carries TRBV4-3 and TRBJ1-4; the D gene is possibly TRBD1 (5 bases). Trimming removed 0 bases from V and 7 bases from J, with 12 bases in between. This CDR3 is 15 amino acids long. Per germline, CDR1 LGHNA and CDR2 YSLEER. The CDR3 loop reads CASSQDIFGGEKLFF. The CDR3, as DNA: TGCGCCAGCAGCCAAGATATCTTCGGGGGTGAAAAACTGTTTTTT.

The chain is built from TRBV5-1 and TRBJ2-1; 7 bases line up with TRBD2. CDR1 is SGHRS, CDR2 YFSETQ, per germline. The CDR3 consists of 15 residues. V lost 1 base and J lost 5; bases outside the gene matches: 6. In DNA, the CDR3 is TGCGCCAGCAGCTTGTACCGGACTAGTGACAATGAGCAGTTCTTC. Residues: CASSLYRTSDNEQFF.

The genes are TRBV2 and TRBJ1-2, with TRBD1 as a possible D gene (5 bases). This CDR3 comprises 11 residues. Germline V CDR1 and CDR2: SNHLY, FYNNEI. The V end was cut by 6 bases, the J end by 8 bases, with 10 bases between. CDR3 DNA: TGTGCCAGCAGACAGGAGGGGGGCTACACCTTC. This sequence encodes CASRQEGGYTF.

This rearrangement joins TRBV2 to TRBJ2-7; 10 positions agree with TRBD1. Germline values: CDR1 SNHLY, CDR2 FYNNEI. Trimming at V came to 3 bases and at J to 4 bases, leaving 6 bases not matched to a gene. This CDR3 is built from 15 residues. The CDR3 DNA is TGTGCCAGCAGTGATTCGGGACAGGGGTTTTACGAGCAGTACTTC. Amino acid sequence: CASSDSGQGFYEQYF.

The chain joins TRBV13 to TRBJ2-2, with 11 bases that match TRBD1. Unmatched junction bases numbered 6, after V lost 7 bases and J lost 5 bases. Germline V gene sequence: CDR1 PRHDT, CDR2 FYEKMQ (reference sequence). The CDR3 spans 15 residues. The CDR3, as DNA: TGTGCCAGCAACGTGGACAGGGGGCATACCGGGGAGCTGTTTTTT. It specifies CASNVDRGHTGELFF.

The chain has TRBV27 and TRBJ1-5; D gene uncertain. Germline V gene data show CDR1 as MNHEY and CDR2 as SMNVEV (reference sequence). The CDR3 has 14 amino acids. V lost 4 bases and J lost 3, with 10 bases in between. Here the CDR3 DNA reads TGTGCCAGCAGTTCCGGGGTCGCCAATCAGCCCCAGCATTTT. This translates into CASSSGVANQPQHF.

The genes are TRBV6-1 and TRBJ2-4, with a tentative D call TRBD2 (5 bases). The germline CDR1 and CDR2 sequences are MNHNS and SASEGT. V was cut by 0 bases and J by 8 bases, with 11 bases left in between. The CDR3 totals 14 residues. The CDR3 DNA is TGTGCCAGCAGTGAAGCATACTGGGGAGACATTCAGTACTTC. It is translated as CASSEAYWGDIQYF.

The rearrangement links TRBV5-1 to TRBJ2-3; perhaps TRBD2 as D (6 bases). CDR1 SGHRS and CDR2 YFSETQ come from the germline V gene. The V end was cut by 3 bases, the J end by 0 bases, with 11 bases between. CDR3 length: 15 amino acids. The CDR3, as DNA: TGCGCCAGCAGCTCGAAGAGCGGGAGCACAGATACGCAGTATTTT. It translates to CASSSKSGSTDTQYF.

V gene TRBV29-1 combines with J gene TRBJ2-6; D remains unclear. Germline CDR1 is SQVTM and CDR2 is ANQGSEA. V dropped 5 bases and J dropped 2 bases, with 7 bases sitting between them. The CDR3 runs to 13 residues. The CDR3, as DNA: TGCAGCGTTCAAGTAGCTGGGGCCAACGTCCTGACTTTC. Its translation: CSVQVAGANVLTF. The entire variable domain, with the rest obtained from reference TRBV29-1 and TRBJ2-6, is as follows: SAVISQKPSRDICQRGTSLTIQCQVDSQVTMMFWYRQQPGQSLTLIATANQGSEATYESGFVIDKFPISRPNLTFSTLTVSNMSPEDSSIYLCSVQVAGANVLTFGAGSRLTVL.

The chain recombines TRBV27 with TRBJ2-3; TRBD2 matches at 8 bases. CDR1 and CDR2 (germline): MNHEY, SMNVEV (reference sequence). The J segment lost 1 base and the V segment lost 5 bases, leaving 5 bases of the junction unmatched. This CDR3 region has 15 residues. For the CDR3, the DNA is TGTGCCAGCAGTCTTAGCGGGATACGCACAGATACGCAGTATTTT. The encoded protein is CASSLSGIRTDTQYF.

The J gene is TRBJ1-5, the V gene TRBV5-3, with 10 bases lining up with TRBD1. TRBV5-3 is assigned to the ORF class and has an uncertain function. The CDR3 extends over 15 amino acids. J gave up 5 bases and V 4 bases, and 6 bases lay outside the gene matches. Here the CDR3 DNA reads TGTGCCAGAAGCCTAGGGACAGGGGCTTATCAGCCCCAGCATTTT. Its translation is CARSLGTGAYQPQHF.

V gene TRBV7-3 combines with J gene TRBJ1-2; TRBD1 matches at 10 bases. This CDR3 region has 14 residues. Trimming took 5 bases from V and 8 from J; bases not matched to a gene: 8. Germline loops: CDR1 SGHTA, CDR2 FQGTGA. CDR3 in DNA: TGTGCCAGCAGCCTGACCGGGACAGGGGAAGGCTACACCTTC. Its translation: CASSLTGTGEGYTF.

This clone appeared once. The chain couples TRBV2 to TRBJ1-5; 11 bases agree with TRBD1. With V trimmed by 7 bases and J by 7 bases, 3 bases remained unmatched. CDR1 and CDR2 from the germline V gene are SNHLY and FYNNEI. CDR3 length equals 13 residues. This chain's CDR3 is CASMGQGGQPQHF. The CDR3 region has the DNA TGTGCCAGCATGGGACAGGGGGGACAGCCCCAGCATTTT.

This sequence joins TRBV18 and TRBJ2-5; the match to TRBD2 covers 8 bases. The CDR3 spans 15 residues. J lost 2 bases, V lost 4 bases, and 6 bases had no gene match. Germline V gene lookup returns CDR1 KGHSH and CDR2 LQKENI. The CDR3 is CASSRFAGGQETQYF. Here the CDR3 DNA reads TGTGCCAGCTCACGCTTTGCGGGGGGACAAGAGACCCAGTACTTC.

V and J are TRBV4-1 and TRBJ2-2, with 7 bases aligning to TRBD1. In germline, CDR1 is MGHRA, CDR2 YSYEKL. The V and J ends lost 1 base and 4 bases, in that order; junction bases with no gene match: 3. This CDR3 spans 15 amino acids. The CDR3 sequence: CASSQGTGGTGELFF. The CDR3, as DNA: TGCGCCAGCAGCCAAGGGACAGGAGGCACCGGGGAGCTGTTTTTT.

V and J are TRBV6-6 and TRBJ1-4; TRBD1 is a possible D gene (6 bases). The CDR3 covers 13 residues. Per the germline V gene, CDR1 is MNHNY and CDR2 is SVGAGI (reference sequence). Trimming pared 6 bases from V and 6 bases from J, leaving 11 bases between. The CDR3 DNA sequence: TGTGCCAGCAGCCTAGGACAGTATGAAAAACTGTTTTTT. It specifies CASSLGQYEKLFF.

This chain joins TRBV4-3 and TRBJ2-7; D is unresolved. Germline CDR1 and CDR2: LGHNA and YSLEER. The CDR3 covers 17 residues. The V end lost 0 bases, the J end lost 4 bases, and 19 bases lay between the germline ends. The CDR3 DNA reads TGCGCCAGCAGCCAAGATGGGTTTTTAGCCTCGATTTACGAGCAGTACTTC. Protein sequence: CASSQDGFLASIYEQYF.

This chain links TRBV6-4 with TRBJ1-1; no clear D gene. V was clipped by 0 bases and J by 4 bases, with 15 bases between them. This CDR3 spans 16 amino acids. Germline V gene sequence: CDR1 MRHNA, CDR2 SNTAGT. This chain's CDR3 is CASSDSGAREGTEAFF. Written as DNA, the CDR3 is TGTGCCAGCAGTGACTCGGGTGCCCGGGAGGGCACTGAAGCTTTCTTT.

This clone has a single count. CDR3: CASSEDGPRAGELFF. Written as DNA, the CDR3 is TGTGCCAGCTCCGAAGACGGACCCAGGGCCGGGGAGCTGTTTTTT. V is TRBV18 and J is TRBJ2-2; tentatively, D is TRBD1 (5 bases). Trimming cost V 6 bases and J 6 bases, with 17 bases left between them. This CDR3 spans 15 amino acids. The germline V gene encodes CDR1 KGHSH and CDR2 LQKENI.

The chain combines TRBV6-5 with TRBJ1-1; 7 bases line up with TRBD1. The CDR3 extends over 12 amino acids. Germline V lookup: CDR1 MNHEY, CDR2 SVGAGI. Trimming removed 8 bases from V and 6 bases from J; junction bases left unmatched: 6. The CDR3 loop is CASRGGLAEAFF. DNA for the CDR3: TGTGCCAGCCGAGGGGGCTTGGCTGAAGCTTTCTTT.

This sequence joins TRBV13 and TRBJ2-5, with 8 bases aligning to TRBD2. Germline CDR1 PRHDT, CDR2 FYEKMQ (reference sequence). With 2 bases clipped from V and 3 bases from J, the junction kept 8 bases outside the gene matches. The CDR3 totals 16 residues. CDR3 sequence reads: CASSLLPTAGEETQYF. The CDR3 nucleotides are TGTGCCAGCAGCTTACTTCCAACAGCGGGAGAAGAGACCCAGTACTTC.

The rearrangement uses TRBV4-1 and TRBJ2-1; 10 nucleotides line up with TRBD2. Unmatched junction bases numbered 6, after V lost 4 bases and J lost 3 bases. The germline V gene has CDR1 MGHRA and CDR2 YSYEKL. This CDR3 has 16 amino acids. The CDR3 is CASSRGLADLYNEQFF. DNA for the CDR3: TGCGCCAGCAGCCGCGGACTAGCGGACCTCTACAATGAGCAGTTCTTC.

The V call is TRBV21-1, the J call TRBJ1-1; whether TRBD1, the table's D call, matches the DNA was not checked. TRBV21-1 is labeled a pseudogene. This CDR3 contains 15 residues. CDR3 bases: TGTGCCAGCACCCGGGACAGGGGCGGGGGTACTGAAGCTTTCTTT. The encoded protein is CASTRDRGGGTEAFF.

The rearrangement joins TRBV2 to TRBJ1-2; perhaps TRBD1 as D (5 bases). Trimming stripped 3 bases from V and 8 bases from J, with 16 bases between. CDR1 SNHLY and CDR2 FYNNEI come from the germline V gene. The CDR3 is 14 residues long. Written as DNA, the CDR3 is TGTGCCAGCAGTGATTTCCCGCCAGGGCGGGGCTACACCTTC. Translated, it gives CASSDFPPGRGYTF.

In the case of this clone: Other DNA sequences in this specimen translate into the identical CDR3. The gene calls are TRBV9 and TRBJ2-7, with TRBD1 matching over 9 bases. The V gene end was trimmed by 4 bases and the J gene end by 2 bases; junction bases not matched to a gene: 4. The CDR3 spans 14 residues. Germline loops: CDR1 SGDLS, CDR2 YYNGEE. The CDR3, as DNA: TGTGCCAGCAGCAAGGGACAGGGAACCTACGAGCAGTACTTC. It translates to CASSKGQGTYEQYF.

V is TRBV5-4 and J is TRBJ1-3; no definite D call. The CDR3 sequence is 13 residues long. Trimming shortened V by 0 bases and J by 7 bases, and 8 bases separated the two germline ends. CDR1 is SGHNT and CDR2 is YYREEE in the germline V gene (reference sequence). The chain's CDR3 is CASSLDSQNTIYF. The CDR3 nucleotides read TGTGCCAGCAGCTTGGATTCGCAGAACACCATATATTTT.